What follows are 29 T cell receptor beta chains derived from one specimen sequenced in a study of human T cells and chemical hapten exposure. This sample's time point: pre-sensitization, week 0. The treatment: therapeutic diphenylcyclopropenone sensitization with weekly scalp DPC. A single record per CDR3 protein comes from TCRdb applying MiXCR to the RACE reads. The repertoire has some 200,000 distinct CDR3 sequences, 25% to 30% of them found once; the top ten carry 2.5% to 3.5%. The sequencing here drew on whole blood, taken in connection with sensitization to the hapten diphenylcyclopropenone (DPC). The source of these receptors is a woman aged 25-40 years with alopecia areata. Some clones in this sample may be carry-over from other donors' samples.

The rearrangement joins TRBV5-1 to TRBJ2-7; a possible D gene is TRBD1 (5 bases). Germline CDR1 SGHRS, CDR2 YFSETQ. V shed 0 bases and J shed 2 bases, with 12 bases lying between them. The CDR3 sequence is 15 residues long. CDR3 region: CASSLALGLTYEQYF. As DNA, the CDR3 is TGCGCCAGCAGCTTGGCCCTGGGGCTCACCTACGAGCAGTACTTC.

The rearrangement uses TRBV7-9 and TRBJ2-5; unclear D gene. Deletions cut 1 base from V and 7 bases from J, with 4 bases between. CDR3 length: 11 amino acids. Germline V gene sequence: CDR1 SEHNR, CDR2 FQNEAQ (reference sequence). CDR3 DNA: TGTGCCAGCAGCTTAGAAGCGACCCAGTACTTC. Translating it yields CASSLEATQYF. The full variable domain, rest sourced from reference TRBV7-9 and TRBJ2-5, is DTGVSQNPRHKITKRGQNVTFRCDPISEHNRLYWYRQTLGQGPEFLTYFQNEAQLEKSRLLSDRFSAERPKGSFSTLEIQRTEQGDSAMYLCASSLEATQYFGPGTRLLVL.

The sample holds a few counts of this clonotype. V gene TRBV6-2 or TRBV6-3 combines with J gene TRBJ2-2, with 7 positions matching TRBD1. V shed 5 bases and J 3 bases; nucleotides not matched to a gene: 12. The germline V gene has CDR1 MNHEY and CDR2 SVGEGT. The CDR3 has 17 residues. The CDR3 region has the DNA TGTGCCAGCAGTCCTCGACAGGGTCGAACGGACACCGGGGAGCTGTTTTTT. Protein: CASSPRQGRTDTGELFF.

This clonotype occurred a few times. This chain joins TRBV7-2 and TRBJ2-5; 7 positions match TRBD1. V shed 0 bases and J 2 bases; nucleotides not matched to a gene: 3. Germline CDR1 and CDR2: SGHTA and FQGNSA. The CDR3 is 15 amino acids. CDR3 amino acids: CASSLAGTAQETQYF. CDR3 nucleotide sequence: TGTGCCAGCAGCTTAGCTGGGACAGCACAAGAGACCCAGTACTTC.

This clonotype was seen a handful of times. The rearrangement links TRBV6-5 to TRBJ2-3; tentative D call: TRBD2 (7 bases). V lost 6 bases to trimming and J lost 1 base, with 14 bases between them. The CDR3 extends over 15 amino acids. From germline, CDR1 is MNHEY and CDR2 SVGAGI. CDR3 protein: CASSRGAPGTDTQYF. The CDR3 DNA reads TGTGCCAGCAGCCGGGGGGCACCCGGCACAGATACGCAGTATTTT.

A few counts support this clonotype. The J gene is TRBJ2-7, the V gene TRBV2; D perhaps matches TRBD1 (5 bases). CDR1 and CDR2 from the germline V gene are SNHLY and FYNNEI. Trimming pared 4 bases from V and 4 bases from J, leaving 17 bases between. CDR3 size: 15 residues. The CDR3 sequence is CASSVPAGLLYEQYF. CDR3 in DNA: TGTGCCAGCAGTGTCCCGGCAGGGCTCTTATACGAGCAGTACTTC.

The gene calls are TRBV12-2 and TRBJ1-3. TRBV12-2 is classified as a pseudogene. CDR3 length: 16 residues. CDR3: CASRRSDRDCLNTIYF. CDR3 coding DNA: TGTGCAAGTCGCCGTTCCGACCGGGACTGCCTAAACACCATATATTTT.

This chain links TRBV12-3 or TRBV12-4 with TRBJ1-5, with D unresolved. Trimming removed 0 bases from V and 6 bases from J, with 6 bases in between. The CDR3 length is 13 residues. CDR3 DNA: TGTGCCAGCAGTTTAGCGTGGGGTCAGCCCCAGCATTTT. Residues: CASSLAWGQPQHF.

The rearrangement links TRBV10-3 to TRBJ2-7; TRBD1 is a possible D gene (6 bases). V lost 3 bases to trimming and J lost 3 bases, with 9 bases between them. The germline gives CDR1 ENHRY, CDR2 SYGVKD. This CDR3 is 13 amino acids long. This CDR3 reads CAISDRGYYEQYF. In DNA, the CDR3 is TGTGCCATCAGTGATAGGGGGTACTACGAGCAGTACTTC.

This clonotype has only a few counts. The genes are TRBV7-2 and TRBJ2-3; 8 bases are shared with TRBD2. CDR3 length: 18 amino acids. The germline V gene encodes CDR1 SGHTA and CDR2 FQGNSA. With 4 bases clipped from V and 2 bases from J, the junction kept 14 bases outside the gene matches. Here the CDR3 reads CASSSPRGGGRLTDTQYF. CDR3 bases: TGTGCCAGCAGCTCCCCCCGTGGCGGGGGGCGCCTCACAGATACGCAGTATTTT.

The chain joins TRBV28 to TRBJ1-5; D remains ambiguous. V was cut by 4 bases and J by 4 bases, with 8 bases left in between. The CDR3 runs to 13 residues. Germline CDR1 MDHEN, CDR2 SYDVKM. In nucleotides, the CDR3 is TGTGCCAGCAGTTCGATCGGAAATCAGCCCCAGCATTTT. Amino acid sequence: CASSSIGNQPQHF.

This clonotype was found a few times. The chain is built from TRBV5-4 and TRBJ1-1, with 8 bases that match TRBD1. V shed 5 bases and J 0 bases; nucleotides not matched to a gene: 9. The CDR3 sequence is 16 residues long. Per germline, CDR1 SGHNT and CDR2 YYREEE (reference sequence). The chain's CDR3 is CASSFGQGNMNTEAFF. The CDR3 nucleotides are TGTGCCAGCAGTTTTGGACAGGGAAATATGAACACTGAAGCTTTCTTT.

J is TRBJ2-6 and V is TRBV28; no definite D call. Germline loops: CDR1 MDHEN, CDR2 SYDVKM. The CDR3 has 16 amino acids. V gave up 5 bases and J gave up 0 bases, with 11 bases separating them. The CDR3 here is CASSPSASSGANVLTF. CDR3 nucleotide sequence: TGTGCCAGCAGTCCCAGTGCCAGCTCTGGGGCCAACGTCCTGACTTTC.

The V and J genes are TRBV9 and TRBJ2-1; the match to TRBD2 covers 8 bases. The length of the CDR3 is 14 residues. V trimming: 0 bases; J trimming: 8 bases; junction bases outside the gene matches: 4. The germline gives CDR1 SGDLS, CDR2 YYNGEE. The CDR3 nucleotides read TGTGCCAGCAGCGTAGCTGGGACTAGTTATGAGCAGTTCTTC. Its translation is CASSVAGTSYEQFF.

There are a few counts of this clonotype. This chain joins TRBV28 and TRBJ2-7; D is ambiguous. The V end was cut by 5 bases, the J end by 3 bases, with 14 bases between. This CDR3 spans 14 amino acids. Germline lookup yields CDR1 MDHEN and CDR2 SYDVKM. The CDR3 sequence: CASSPRKVNYEQYF. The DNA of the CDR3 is TGTGCCAGCAGTCCCCGTAAGGTGAACTACGAGCAGTACTTC.

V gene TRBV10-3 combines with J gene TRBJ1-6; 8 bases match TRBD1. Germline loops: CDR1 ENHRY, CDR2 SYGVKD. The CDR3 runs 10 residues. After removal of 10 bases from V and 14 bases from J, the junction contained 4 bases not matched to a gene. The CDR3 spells CATQGETLHF. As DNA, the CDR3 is TGTGCCACACAGGGGGAAACCCTCCACTTT.

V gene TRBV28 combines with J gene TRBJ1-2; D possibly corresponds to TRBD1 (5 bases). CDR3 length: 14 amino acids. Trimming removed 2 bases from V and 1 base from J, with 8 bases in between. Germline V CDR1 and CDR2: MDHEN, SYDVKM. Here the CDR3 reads CASSLGAGNYGYTF. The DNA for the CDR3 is TGTGCCAGCAGTTTAGGGGCGGGTAACTATGGCTACACCTTC.

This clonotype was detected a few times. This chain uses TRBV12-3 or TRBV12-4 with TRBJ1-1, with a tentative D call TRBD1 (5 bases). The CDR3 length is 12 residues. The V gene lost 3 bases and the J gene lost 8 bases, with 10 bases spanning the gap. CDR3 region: CASSLGQKEAFF. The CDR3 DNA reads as TGTGCCAGCAGTTTGGGGCAGAAAGAAGCTTTCTTT.

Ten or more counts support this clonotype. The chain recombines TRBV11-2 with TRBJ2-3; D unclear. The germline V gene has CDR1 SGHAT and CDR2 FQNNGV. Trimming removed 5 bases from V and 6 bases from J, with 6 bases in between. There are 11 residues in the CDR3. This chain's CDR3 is CASSVGDTQYF. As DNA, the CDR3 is TGTGCCAGCAGCGTCGGCGATACGCAGTATTTT.

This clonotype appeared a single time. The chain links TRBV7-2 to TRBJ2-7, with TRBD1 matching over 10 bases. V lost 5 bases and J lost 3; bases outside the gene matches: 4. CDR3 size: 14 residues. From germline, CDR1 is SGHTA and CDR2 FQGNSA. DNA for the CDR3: TGTGCCAGCAGCCTAGACAGGGGGCACTACGAGCAGTACTTC. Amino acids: CASSLDRGHYEQYF.

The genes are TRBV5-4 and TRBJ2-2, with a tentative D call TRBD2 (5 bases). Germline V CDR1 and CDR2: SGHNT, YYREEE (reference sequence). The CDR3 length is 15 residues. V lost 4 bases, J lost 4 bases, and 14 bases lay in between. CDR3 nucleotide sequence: TGTGCCAGCAGCCGGACTGGGCGGACCACCGGGGAGCTGTTTTTT. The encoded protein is CASSRTGRTTGELFF. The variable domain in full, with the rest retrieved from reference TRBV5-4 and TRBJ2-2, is ETGVTQSPTHLIKTRGQQVTLRCSSQSGHNTVSWYQQALGQGPQFIFQYYREEENGRGNFPPRFSGLQFPNYSSELNVNALELDDSALYLCASSRTGRTTGELFFGEGSRLTVL.

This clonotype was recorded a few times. The CDR3: CAISAGQNYGYTF. Written as DNA, the CDR3 is TGTGCCATCAGTGCGGGACAGAACTATGGCTACACCTTC. This chain joins TRBV10-3 and TRBJ1-2, with 7 bases that match TRBD1. Trimming removed 4 bases from V and 2 bases from J; junction bases left unmatched: 1. This CDR3 is built from 13 residues. CDR1 is ENHRY and CDR2 is SYGVKD in the germline V gene.

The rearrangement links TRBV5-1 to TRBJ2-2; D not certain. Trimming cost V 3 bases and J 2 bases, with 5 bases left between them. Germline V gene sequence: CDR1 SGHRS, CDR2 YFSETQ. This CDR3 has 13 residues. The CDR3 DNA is TGCGCCAGCAGCTCCTCAAACACCGGGGAGCTGTTTTTT. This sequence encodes CASSSSNTGELFF. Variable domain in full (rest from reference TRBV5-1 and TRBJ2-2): KAGVTQTPRYLIKTRGQQVTLSCSPISGHRSVSWYQQTPGQGLQFLFEYFSETQRNKGNFPGRFSGRQFSNSRSEMNVSTLELGDSALYLCASSSSNTGELFFGEGSRLTVL.

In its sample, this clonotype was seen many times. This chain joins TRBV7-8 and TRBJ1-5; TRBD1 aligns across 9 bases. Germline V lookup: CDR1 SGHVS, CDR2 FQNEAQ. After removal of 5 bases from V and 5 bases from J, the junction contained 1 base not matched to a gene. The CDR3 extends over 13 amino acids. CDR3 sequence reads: CASSRDRDQPQHF. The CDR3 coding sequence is TGTGCCAGCAGCCGGGACAGGGATCAGCCCCAGCATTTT.

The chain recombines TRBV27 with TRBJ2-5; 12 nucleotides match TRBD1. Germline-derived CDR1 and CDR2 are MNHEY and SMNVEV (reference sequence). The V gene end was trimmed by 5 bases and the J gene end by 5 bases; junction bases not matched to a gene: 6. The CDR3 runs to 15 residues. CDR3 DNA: TGTGCCAGCAGTCGGCGGGACAGGGGGCCTGAGACCCAGTACTTC. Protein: CASSRRDRGPETQYF.

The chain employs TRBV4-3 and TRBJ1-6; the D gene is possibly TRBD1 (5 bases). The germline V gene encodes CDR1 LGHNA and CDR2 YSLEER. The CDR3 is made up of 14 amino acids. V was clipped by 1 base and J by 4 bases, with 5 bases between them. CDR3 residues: CASSQGQYNSPLHF. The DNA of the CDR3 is TGCGCCAGCAGCCAAGGACAGTATAATTCACCCCTCCACTTT.

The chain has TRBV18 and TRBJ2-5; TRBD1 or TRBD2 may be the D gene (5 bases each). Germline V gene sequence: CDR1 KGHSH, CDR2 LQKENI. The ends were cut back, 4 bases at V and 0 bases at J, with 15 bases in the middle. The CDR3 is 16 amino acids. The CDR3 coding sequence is TGTGCCAGCTCACGACGGGGTGGACACGACCAAGAGACCCAGTACTTC. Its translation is CASSRRGGHDQETQYF.

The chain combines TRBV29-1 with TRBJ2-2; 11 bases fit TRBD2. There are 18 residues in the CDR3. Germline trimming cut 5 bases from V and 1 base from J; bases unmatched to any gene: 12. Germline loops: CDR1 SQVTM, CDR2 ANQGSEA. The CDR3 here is CSVTTWLGTSGNTGELFF. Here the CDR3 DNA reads TGCAGCGTTACTACCTGGCTTGGGACTAGCGGGAACACCGGGGAGCTGTTTTTT.

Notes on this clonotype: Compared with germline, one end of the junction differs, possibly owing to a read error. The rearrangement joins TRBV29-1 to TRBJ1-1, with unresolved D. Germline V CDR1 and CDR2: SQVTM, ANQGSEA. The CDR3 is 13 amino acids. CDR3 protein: CSVEGTPGELAFF. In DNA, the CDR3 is TGCAGCGTCGAAGGTACTCCGGGTGAATTAGCTTTCTTT.